Listed below are T cell receptor beta chains from one sample, sequenced in a study of cytomegalovirus exposure and HLA in healthy donors. TCRdb keeps only in-frame clones here, not all; method: immunoSEQ multiplex PCR. The sample comprises roughly 140,000 clones, roughly 77% of which are singletons, and about 4% rests with the top ten. Sequenced input: PBMCs. These receptors all stem from a human donor in good health. CDR3s include the opening cysteine and the closing phenylalanine or tryptophan. Fields, in order: J gene, clone size, V gene, D gene, CDR3 DNA, CDR3 protein. A D gene is named only where the DNA matches it firmly. Clone size is given for some rows only: seen once, a few or many times, or a class if the clone is expanded.

>TRBJ2-7|-|TRBV4-1|TRBD2
TGCGCCAGCAGCCAAGACCTAGCGGGATACTACGAGCAGTACTTC
CASSQDLAGYYEQYF
>TRBJ1-1|-|TRBV19|-
TGTGCCAGTAGTATTCTCAAACGGGGTTTGGACACTGAAGCTTTCTTT
CASSILKRGLDTEAFF
>TRBJ1-5|-|TRBV19|-
TGTGCCAGTAGACAGGTTAGCAATCAGCCCCAGCATTTT
CASRQVSNQPQHF
>TRBJ1-5|once|TRBV28|-
TGTGCCAGCAGCCACACAGGGTCCAATCAGCCCCAGCATTTT
CASSHTGSNQPQHF
>TRBJ2-2|-|TRBV15|-
TGTGCCACCAGCACACAACAGGGAAGGCACACCGGGGAGCTGTTTTTT
CATSTQQGRHTGELFF
>TRBJ2-7|few|TRBV19|TRBD1
TGTGCCAGTAGTTCAACAGGGGTCAACGAGCAGTACTTC
CASSSTGVNEQYF
>TRBJ1-4|-|TRBV2|-
TGTGCCAGCAGGGGGGGATTTAACAGGGAAAAACTGTTTTTT
CASRGGFNREKLFF
>TRBJ2-7|-|TRBV5-1|-
TGCGCCAGCAGCAACGGTGGACAGTTCTACGAGCAGTACTTC
CASSNGGQFYEQYF
>TRBJ2-3|-|TRBV19|-
TGTGCCAGTAAACACACAGATACGCAGTATTTT
CASKHTDTQYF
>TRBJ2-3|-|TRBV7-9|TRBD1
TGTGCCAGCCGACAGGGCTCTAGCACAGATACGCAGTATTTT
CASRQGSSTDTQYF
>TRBJ2-7|-|TRBV5-6|-
TGTGCCAGCAGCTTGATGCAGCGGTCCTACGAGCAGTACTTC
CASSLMQRSYEQYF
>TRBJ2-7|-|TRBV19|TRBD1
TGTGCCAGTAGTCGGGCAGGGGGCGAATCCTACGAGCAGTACTTC
CASSRAGGESYEQYF
>TRBJ2-4|-|TRBV29-1|-
TGCAGCGTTGTGGCGGCTCGGGCCAAAAACATTCAGTACTTC
CSVVAARAKNIQYF
>TRBJ1-1|-|TRBV7-9|TRBD1
TGTGCCAGCAGCCTCACCGGGACAGCCTTCATGAACACTGAAGCTTTCTTT
CASSLTGTAFMNTEAFF
>TRBJ1-5|-|TRBV5-6|TRBD1
TGTGCCAGCAGCTTGATGCGGGGACAGGGTAATCAGCCCCAGCATTTT
CASSLMRGQGNQPQHF
>TRBJ2-5|-|TRBV6-4|TRBD2
TGTGCCAGCAGTGACTCGACTAGCGGCCAAGAGACCCAGTACTTC
CASSDSTSGQETQYF
>TRBJ2-3|-|TRBV2|TRBD1
TGTGCCCCTAATGGGGACAGGAGGGGGGATACGCAGTATTTT
CAPNGDRRGDTQYF
>TRBJ2-7|-|TRBV5-4|TRBD2
TGTGCCAGCAGCCGGGGTACTAGCGGGAGTTCCGAGCAGTACTTC
CASSRGTSGSSEQYF
>TRBJ2-3|-|TRBV7-6|-
TGTGCCAGCAGCCCGGGGGTCACAGATACGCAGTATTTT
CASSPGVTDTQYF
>TRBJ2-7|-|TRBV20-1|-
TGCAGTGCTAGAGTCGGGGAGCAGTACTTC
CSARVGEQYF
>TRBJ1-5|once|TRBV15|-
TGTGCCACCAGCAGGACCTCGGGGTTACAGCCCCAGCATTTT
CATSRTSGLQPQHF
>TRBJ2-1|-|TRBV27|-
TGTGCCAGCAGTGGAGCCTACAATGAGCAGTTCTTC
CASSGAYNEQFF
>TRBJ2-7|-|TRBV6-1|TRBD2
TGTGCCACAGCCGGCACCGGGACTAGCGGGACCGAGCAGTACTTC
CATAGTGTSGTEQYF
>TRBJ2-2|-|TRBV19|-
TGTGCCAGTAGTATGGGGCTAGTGGAGCTGTTTTTT
CASSMGLVELFF
>TRBJ2-2|-|TRBV5-1|-
TGCGCCAGCAAGCCCCGGGAGAACACCGGGGAGCTGTTTTTT
CASKPRENTGELFF
>TRBJ1-2|few|TRBV28|-
TGTGCCAGCAGTTTATTAGACACAGGCTATGGCTACACCTTC
CASSLLDTGYGYTF
>TRBJ2-1|-|TRBV28|-
TGTGCCAGCAGTTTTGGCAGGGGGAGGACCTACAATGAGCAGTTCTTC
CASSFGRGRTYNEQFF
>TRBJ2-7|-|TRBV30|-
TGTGCCTGGAGTAGGGACAACTACGAGCAGTACTTC
CAWSRDNYEQYF
>TRBJ2-3|-|TRBV5-1|TRBD2
TGCGCCAGCAGCGTCACTAGCGGGGGCAGGGGAGATACGCAGTATTTT
CASSVTSGGRGDTQYF
>TRBJ1-5|-|TRBV15|-
TGTGCCACCACTTTATCGGGCGGGGCCGACAATCAGCCCCAGCATTTT
CATTLSGGADNQPQHF
>TRBJ2-1|-|TRBV5-1|TRBD2
TGCGCCAGCAGTCAAATGGGGTTAGCGGGAGTTATTGATGAGCAGTTCTTC
CASSQMGLAGVIDEQFF
>TRBJ1-3|-|TRBV18|-
TGTGCCAGCTCCCCGTTGCCACCGGGGGATAAGATCTCCGGAAACACCATATATTTT
CASSPLPPGDKISGNTIYF
>TRBJ1-1|once|TRBV19|TRBD1
TGTGCCAGTAGCCCCGGACAGGGAAACACTGAAGCTTTCTTT
CASSPGQGNTEAFF
>TRBJ1-3|-|TRBV29-1|TRBD1
TGCAGCGTTGCGAACAGGGGGCTTGGAAACACCATATATTTT
CSVANRGLGNTIYF
>TRBJ1-2|-|TRBV7-9|-
TGTGCCAGCAATCCCGTCCCGGGGGGCCGTGGCTACACCTTC
CASNPVPGGRGYTF
>TRBJ1-1|-|TRBV5-1|TRBD1
TGCGCCAGCAGCCCGTGGGGACAGGGTCTGAACACTGAAGCTTTCTTT
CASSPWGQGLNTEAFF
>TRBJ2-2|-|TRBV4-3|-
TGCGCCAGCAGCCAAGAAGGTGCGGGGTTAACCGGGGAGCTGTTTTTT
CASSQEGAGLTGELFF
>TRBJ1-5|-|TRBV2|TRBD1
TGTGCCAGCACCAACGACAGGGTTCGGCCCCAGCATTTT
CASTNDRVRPQHF
>TRBJ2-2|few|TRBV6-6|TRBD2
TGTGCCAGCAGTTACTCGCGGGGGGGCCACGGGGAGCTGTTTTTT
CASSYSRGGHGELFF
>TRBJ2-1|-|TRBV5-4|TRBD1
TGTGCCAGCAGCCCCCTAAGACAGGGCGATGAGCAGTTCTTC
CASSPLRQGDEQFF
>TRBJ1-1|-|TRBV21-1|-
TGTGCCAGCAGCAAAGTCCGCGCGGGGGTGACTGAAGCTTTCTTT
CASSKVRAGVTEAFF
>TRBJ2-5|few|TRBV15|TRBD1
TGTGCCACCAGCATAGGGACAGGGGGAGAGACCCAGTACTTC
CATSIGTGGETQYF
>TRBJ1-5|once|TRBV7-8|TRBD1
TGTGCCAGCAGCTACTACGTCGGGACAGGGTCTCAGCCCCAGCATTTT
CASSYYVGTGSQPQHF
>TRBJ1-4|-|TRBV14|-
TGTGCCAGCAGCCAAGATCTAATTGAGGAAACCCGCAATGAAAAACTGTTTTTT
CASSQDLIEETRNEKLFF
>TRBJ2-1|-|TRBV5-1|TRBD2
TGCGCCAGCAGCTCGCAGACTAGCGGGCTGACGGCCTTCAATGAGCAGTTCTTC
CASSSQTSGLTAFNEQFF
>TRBJ2-5|-|TRBV18|-
TGTGCCAGCTCACCACCTGTGGACAGACCTGGAGAGACCCAGTACTTC
CASSPPVDRPGETQYF